The 27 T cell receptor beta chains below all came from one sample that was sequenced in a study of blood T cell repertoires in COVID-19. The repertoire was sequenced with immunoSEQ multiplex PCR; TCRdb's copy has only in-frame clones and lacks some. The repertoire holds 170,000 or so clones, with around 87% as singletons. Sequenced sample: peripheral blood. These receptors came from a man in his forties with active or convalescent COVID-19.

This clone was counted once. The rearrangement uses TRBV28 and TRBJ1-4; D is unresolved. The length of the CDR3 is 14 residues. Trimming removed 6 bases from V and 1 base from J, with 9 bases in between. Germline V CDR1 and CDR2: MDHEN, SYDVKM. The CDR3 loop reads CASSPLGTNEKLFF. CDR3 in DNA: TGTGCCAGCAGCCCTCTAGGAACTAATGAAAAACTGTTTTTT. Looking up the rest from reference TRBV28 and TRBJ1-4 gives the full variable domain: DVKVTQSSRYLVKRTGEKVFLECVQDMDHENMFWYRQDPGLGLRLIYFSYDVKMKEKGDIPEGYSVSREKKERFSLILESASTNQTSMYLCASSPLGTNEKLFFGSGTQLSVL.

The genes are TRBV4-1 and TRBJ2-2; tentatively, D is TRBD1 (6 bases). V lost 5 bases and J 1 base, leaving 26 bases between the germline ends. Germline CDR1 reads MGHRA; CDR2 reads YSYEKL. The CDR3 contains 20 residues. CDR3 amino acids: CASSRTRTAQIIGNTGELFF. CDR3 DNA: TGCGCCAGCAGCAGGACACGGACAGCACAAATCATAGGGAACACCGGGGAGCTGTTTTTT.

The genes are TRBV10-1 and TRBJ2-7; D not certain. The V and J ends lost 2 bases and 2 bases respectively, with 10 bases between them. Germline loops: CDR1 WNHNN, CDR2 SYGVQD (reference sequence). The CDR3 has 14 amino acids. Here the CDR3 DNA reads TGCGCCAGCAGTGAGAAGAGTAACCCCTACGAGCAGTACTTC. Encoded protein: CASSEKSNPYEQYF.

The chain couples TRBV4-1 to TRBJ1-2, with a weak D call TRBD1 (5 bases). The CDR3 spans 15 residues. Trimming shortened V by 0 bases and J by 0 bases, and 8 bases separated the two germline ends. Per germline, CDR1 MGHRA and CDR2 YSYEKL. The CDR3 loop reads CASSQEQDSNYGYTF. CDR3 coding DNA: TGCGCCAGCAGCCAAGAACAGGATTCTAACTATGGCTACACCTTC.

CDR3 nucleotide sequence: TGCAGTGCTAGTAACAACTACAATGAGCAGTTCTTC. Amino acid sequence: CSASNNYNEQFF. J is TRBJ2-1 and V is TRBV20-1, with unresolved D. The CDR3 is 12 residues long. Germline V CDR1 and CDR2: DFQATT, SNEGSKA (reference sequence). V was pared by 3 bases and J by 3 bases, with 6 bases between.

The CDR3 reads CATSDTGDRGEQYF. The CDR3, as DNA: TGTGCCACCAGTGATACAGGAGACAGGGGCGAGCAGTACTTC. This rearrangement joins TRBV24-1 to TRBJ2-7; TRBD1 matches 8 bases. Germline values: CDR1 KGHDR, CDR2 SFDVKD. The CDR3 contains 14 residues. V gave up 3 bases and J gave up 6 bases; unmatched junction bases: 6.

The V gene is TRBV19, the J gene TRBJ2-7; 7 nucleotides align to TRBD2. CDR1 LNHDA and CDR2 SQIVND come from the germline V gene (reference sequence). The CDR3 loop spans 14 amino acids. The V gene end was trimmed by 4 bases and the J gene end by 3 bases; junction bases not matched to a gene: 6. The DNA of the CDR3 is TGTGCCAGTAGTACCCGGGGAGGGGTCTACGAGCAGTACTTC. Its protein product is CASSTRGGVYEQYF. Drawing the rest from reference TRBV19 and TRBJ2-7, the complete variable domain is DGGITQSPKYLFRKEGQNVTLSCEQNLNHDAMYWYRQDPGQGLRLIYYSQIVNDFQKGDIAEGYSVSREKKESFPLTVTSAQKNPTAFYLCASSTRGGVYEQYFGPGTRLTVT.

This chain uses TRBV4-1 with TRBJ1-2; the match to TRBD1 covers 7 bases. This CDR3 has 20 amino acids. Germline assignment: CDR1 MGHRA and CDR2 YSYEKL. Trimming at V came to 7 bases and at J to 0 bases, leaving 23 bases not matched to a gene. The CDR3 here is CASTPLYTGVEVRSNYGYTF. In DNA form, the CDR3 reads TGCGCCAGCACCCCACTCTACACAGGGGTTGAAGTGAGGTCTAACTATGGCTACACCTTC.

The chain is built from TRBV15 and TRBJ1-2; D may be TRBD1 (5 bases). The V and J ends lost 3 bases and 4 bases respectively, with 9 bases between them. Per germline, CDR1 LNHNV and CDR2 YYDKDF (reference sequence). This CDR3 is 13 amino acids long. The chain's CDR3 is CATSRDTSYGYTF. In DNA form, the CDR3 reads TGTGCCACCAGCAGGGACACATCCTATGGCTACACCTTC.

The J gene is TRBJ1-5, the V gene TRBV19; TRBD1 might be the D (5 bases). Germline-derived CDR1 and CDR2 are LNHDA and SQIVND (reference sequence). Trimming took 8 bases from V and 0 from J, leaving 14 bases between them. The CDR3 spans 15 residues. The CDR3 DNA reads TGTGCCAGTTTGACCACAGGATATAGCAATCAGCCCCAGCATTTT. Translation gives CASLTTGYSNQPQHF.

This clone has more than one count but fewer than ten. The V and J genes are TRBV19 and TRBJ1-3; D is unclear. V lost 8 bases and J lost 0, with 5 bases in between. The CDR3 runs to 12 residues. Per germline, CDR1 LNHDA and CDR2 SQIVND (reference sequence). The CDR3 sequence: CASCYSGNTIYF. The CDR3 nucleotides are TGTGCCAGTTGTTACTCTGGAAACACCATATATTTT.

This rearrangement joins TRBV6-2 or TRBV6-3 to TRBJ1-6, with D perhaps TRBD1 (6 bases). The CDR3 totals 19 residues. Deletions cut 2 bases from V and 0 bases from J, with 17 bases between. The germline CDR1 and CDR2 sequences are MNHEY and SVGEGT. CDR3 sequence: CASSYPKWTASSYNSPLHF. As DNA, the CDR3 is TGTGCCAGCAGTTACCCGAAATGGACAGCGAGCTCCTATAATTCACCCCTCCACTTT.

This chain joins TRBV5-4 and TRBJ1-3; D gene uncertain. CDR1 SGHNT and CDR2 YYREEE come from the germline V gene (reference sequence). V was cut by 0 bases and J by 4 bases, with 5 bases left in between. This CDR3 has 13 residues. The CDR3: CASSLASGNTIYF. CDR3 DNA sequence: TGTGCCAGCAGCTTGGCGTCCGGAAACACCATATATTTT.

CDR3 in DNA: TGTGCCAGAAGCGGGGGGGATCAGCCCCAGCATTTT. Protein sequence: CARSGGDQPQHF. The chain couples TRBV5-3 to TRBJ1-5, with D perhaps matching TRBD1 (5 bases). TRBV5-3 has ORF status, its function being uncertain. This CDR3 is 12 amino acids long. The ends were cut back, 4 bases at V and 5 bases at J, with 7 bases in the middle.

This clone was recorded once. V gene TRBV12-3 or TRBV12-4 combines with J gene TRBJ1-5; D unclear. V was shortened by 2 bases and J by 5 bases, with 7 bases between the two germline ends. The CDR3 has 13 residues. As DNA, the CDR3 is TGTGCCAGCAGTTTAAGAGGTTATCAGCCCCAGCATTTT. Translation: CASSLRGYQPQHF.

This clone was recorded a few times. The rearrangement uses TRBV28 and TRBJ2-7; D may be TRBD2 (7 bases). Germline CDR1 and CDR2: MDHEN and SYDVKM. CDR3 length equals 15 residues. V was trimmed by 2 bases and J by 5 bases, leaving 16 bases between them. The CDR3, as DNA: TGTGCCAGCAGTTTAAATGGCGGGGGCTGGAACGAGCAGTACTTC. This gives the protein CASSLNGGGWNEQYF.

The chain combines TRBV6-2 or TRBV6-3 with TRBJ2-7; a weak D match, TRBD2 (5 bases). Deletions cut 0 bases from V and 3 bases from J, with 12 bases between. CDR1 and CDR2 (germline): MNHEY, SVGEGT. This CDR3 region has 15 residues. The CDR3 DNA follows: TGTGCCAGCAGTTACTCGACGGGGAGAGTCTACGAGCAGTACTTC. Translating gives CASSYSTGRVYEQYF.

The rearrangement uses TRBV30 and TRBJ1-2; tentatively, D is TRBD1 (5 bases). The germline gives CDR1 GTSNPN, CDR2 SVGIG (reference sequence). The CDR3 length is 12 residues. Trimming cost V 8 bases and J 8 bases, with 18 bases left between them. The CDR3 spells CAGTGEEEGYTF. The CDR3 region has the DNA TGTGCCGGAACGGGGGAAGAGGAGGGCTACACCTTC.

The chain carries TRBV6-5 and TRBJ2-7; TRBD1 aligns across 8 bases. This CDR3 is 14 amino acids long. Germline assignment: CDR1 MNHEY and CDR2 SVGAGI. Germline trimming cut 5 bases from V and 5 bases from J; bases unmatched to any gene: 8. As DNA, the CDR3 is TGTGCCAGCAGTCCGGGACAGGAGTTCCACGAGCAGTACTTC. Protein: CASSPGQEFHEQYF.

The chain has TRBV9 and TRBJ2-7; 8 nucleotides match TRBD1. Germline values: CDR1 SGDLS, CDR2 YYNGEE. This CDR3 region has 14 residues. With 5 bases clipped from V and 1 base from J, the junction kept 5 bases outside the gene matches. The CDR3 loop reads CASSSTGESYEQYF. CDR3 bases: TGTGCCAGCAGTTCGACAGGGGAATCCTACGAGCAGTACTTC.

The J gene is TRBJ1-5, the V gene TRBV3-1 (or the pseudogene TRBV3-2); the D gene is possibly TRBD1 (6 bases). From germline, CDR1 is LGHDT and CDR2 YNNKEL (reference sequence). This CDR3 is built from 15 residues. V lost 4 bases to trimming and J lost 4 bases, with 14 bases between them. In DNA form, the CDR3 reads TGTGCCAGCAGCCCCGGCGGCAGGGGAAATCAGCCCCAGCATTTT. It yields the protein CASSPGGRGNQPQHF.

The chain carries TRBV14 and TRBJ1-5; 10 nucleotides align to TRBD1. CDR1 is SGHDN and CDR2 is FVKESK in the germline V gene. The ends lost 5 bases at V and 4 bases at J; junction bases unmatched: 8. This CDR3 spans 16 amino acids. Here the CDR3 reads CASSLGQGFPNQPQHF. CDR3 DNA sequence: TGTGCCAGCAGCTTGGGACAGGGGTTCCCGAATCAGCCCCAGCATTTT.

Turning to this clone: Distinct nucleotide sequences in the sample also encode this CDR3. The gene calls are TRBV18 and TRBJ1-4; TRBD1 aligns across 7 bases. The CDR3 is 15 amino acids. Germline CDR1 reads KGHSH; CDR2 reads LQKENI. Trimming cost V 4 bases and J 2 bases; bases outside gene matches: 4. The CDR3 nucleotides read TGTGCCAGCTCACAGGGGGCGGCCACTAATGAAAAACTGTTTTTT. It specifies CASSQGAATNEKLFF.

This rearrangement joins TRBV4-2 to TRBJ2-1; D may be TRBD2 (5 bases). The CDR3 is 12 amino acids. CDR1 and CDR2 from the germline V gene are LGHNA and YNFKEQ. V lost 2 bases, J lost 7 bases, and 6 bases lay in between. The CDR3 bases are TGTGCCAGCAGCCAACTAGCTAATGAGCAGTTCTTC. Translation gives CASSQLANEQFF.

V usage is TRBV2 and J usage is TRBJ2-5; 10 bases match TRBD1. CDR1 is SNHLY and CDR2 is FYNNEI in the germline V gene. J lost 5 bases, V lost 7 bases, and 10 bases had no gene match. CDR3 length: 15 amino acids. The CDR3 bases are TGTGCCAGCATTCGACAGGGGGCCCTTAGCGAGACCCAGTACTTC. Its protein is CASIRQGALSETQYF.

V usage is TRBV5-1 and J usage is TRBJ1-6, with TRBD1 matching 9 bases. Germline CDR1 SGHRS, CDR2 YFSETQ. Trimming cost V 4 bases and J 9 bases; bases outside gene matches: 5. The CDR3 contains 14 residues. DNA for the CDR3: TGCGCCAGCAGCCCGGGGGACAGGGCTTCACCCCTCCACTTT. Residues: CASSPGDRASPLHF.

The J gene is TRBJ1-2, the V gene TRBV20-1; D is unclear. Per the germline V gene, CDR1 is DFQATT and CDR2 is SNEGSKA (reference sequence). This CDR3 is built from 12 residues. Between the trimmed V and J ends, which lost 3 bases and 4 bases, there was a span of 9 bases. The CDR3, as DNA: TGCAGTGCTAGTCGCACTCCCTATGGCTACACCTTC. This sequence encodes CSASRTPYGYTF.